The 15 T cell receptor beta chains below all came from one sample that was sequenced in a study of T cell repertoires in aging, cancer and after chemotherapy (dated by TCRdb to between 2019 and 2020). Data came from an Illumina MiSeq. Rearranged TRB sequences spanning V, D and J segments were amplified by multiplex touch-down PCR using a mixed TRB-A/B primer pool. TCRdb applied fastp at Q25 and MiXCR to the public reads, then kept only in-frame beta chains. Every entry covers one CDR3 protein and lists the most common genes and DNA from its rows. The sample table holds 4,000 to 6,000 distinct CDR3 sequences, of which 30% to 40% were seen once. The ten most abundant clones make up 11% to 15% of the sample. TCR beta rearrangements were amplified from genomic DNA extracted from peripheral blood rather than from sorted cells or RNA. Sequencing was performed on blood. The receptors were gathered from a human donor with a blood cancer.

The CDR3 region is CASNLGQRYYGYTF. The DNA for the CDR3 is TGTGCCAGCAATCTAGGACAGCGATATTATGGCTACACCTTC. V gene TRBV7-2 combines with J gene TRBJ1-2, with D possibly TRBD1 on 6 matching bases. CDR1 SGHTA and CDR2 FQGNSA come from the germline V gene. CDR3 length equals 14 residues. Trimming pared 7 bases from V and 5 bases from J, leaving 17 bases between.

In its sample, this clonotype is medium-sized (0.01 to 0.1%). The J gene is TRBJ1-6, the V gene TRBV6-5; D might be TRBD1 (5 bases). The CDR3 is 15 residues long. V lost 5 bases, J lost 7 bases, and 15 bases lay in between. Germline-derived CDR1 and CDR2 are MNHEY and SVGAGI. CDR3 sequence reads: CASSREGSKNSPLHF. CDR3 DNA sequence: TGTGCCAGCAGTCGGGAGGGGAGTAAAAATTCACCCCTCCACTTT.

This clonotype was seen a few times. The chain is built from TRBV5-6 and TRBJ1-1; TRBD1 might be the D (5 bases). This CDR3 is 15 amino acids long. The V and J ends lost 4 bases and 1 base respectively, with 14 bases between them. Germline V lookup: CDR1 SGHDT, CDR2 YYEEEE. CDR3 loop: CASSRQGRSNTEAFF. CDR3 in DNA: TGTGCCAGCAGCCGCCAGGGAAGGTCGAACACTGAAGCTTTCTTT.

The sample holds a few counts of this clonotype. V and J are TRBV10-3 and TRBJ2-5; D is perhaps TRBD2 (6 bases). The germline V and J ends were trimmed by 8 bases and 5 bases, with 12 bases remaining between them. The germline gives CDR1 ENHRY, CDR2 SYGVKD. CDR3 length: 12 amino acids. The CDR3 loop reads CAIRGTGETQYF. CDR3 nucleotide sequence: TGTGCCATCCGGGGGACGGGGGAGACCCAGTACTTC.

This chain joins TRBV30 and TRBJ1-5; D call uncertain. V was trimmed by 3 bases and J by 4 bases, leaving 10 bases between them. The germline CDR1 and CDR2 sequences are GTSNPN and SVGIG (reference sequence). The CDR3 totals 13 residues. This chain's CDR3 is CAWRSQLNQPQHF. In nucleotides, the CDR3 is TGTGCCTGGAGATCACAGCTTAATCAGCCCCAGCATTTT.

V gene TRBV29-1 combines with J gene TRBJ1-3; 7 bases fit TRBD1. Trimming cost V 7 bases and J 4 bases; bases outside gene matches: 13. The CDR3 has 15 residues. Germline V gene lookup returns CDR1 SQVTM and CDR2 ANQGSEA. CDR3 DNA: TGCAGCGCCAGGAGCCATACAGGGGTCGGAAACACCATATATTTT. It encodes CSARSHTGVGNTIYF.

V usage is TRBV19 and J usage is TRBJ2-5, with 10 positions matching TRBD1. After removal of 6 bases from V and 3 bases from J, the junction contained 7 bases not matched to a gene. In germline, CDR1 is LNHDA, CDR2 SQIVND (reference sequence). The CDR3 consists of 15 residues. The CDR3 region is CASRQDGTGEETQYF. CDR3 nucleotide sequence: TGTGCCAGTAGACAAGACGGGACAGGGGAAGAGACCCAGTACTTC.

The chain employs TRBV6-5 and TRBJ1-5; 9 bases fit TRBD1. Germline-derived CDR1 and CDR2 are MNHEY and SVGAGI. V trimming: 2 bases; J trimming: 5 bases; junction bases outside the gene matches: 4. The CDR3 consists of 15 residues. The DNA of the CDR3 is TGTGCCAGCAGTTACACGACAGGGGGGGATCAGCCCCAGCATTTT. As protein: CASSYTTGGDQPQHF.

This clonotype was picked up a small number of times. The genes are TRBV6-5 and TRBJ2-7, with TRBD2 matching 11 bases. V shed 6 bases, J shed 1 base, and the junction held 2 bases outside the gene matches. The CDR3 has 14 amino acids. Germline loops: CDR1 MNHEY, CDR2 SVGAGI. The DNA of the CDR3 is TGTGCCAGCAGAGGGACTAGCGGATCCTACGAGCAGTACTTC. Translated: CASRGTSGSYEQYF.

This clonotype was seen more than once but under ten times. This chain uses TRBV19 with TRBJ1-2; D is ambiguous. The germline V gene has CDR1 LNHDA and CDR2 SQIVND (reference sequence). The V and J ends lost 0 bases and 7 bases respectively, with 12 bases between them. The CDR3 length is 14 residues. CDR3 nucleotide sequence: TGTGCCAGTAGTATAGAGGCCACATCCCGTGGCTACACCTTC. Amino acid sequence: CASSIEATSRGYTF.

By sample fraction, this clonotype is large. The gene calls are TRBV19 and TRBJ2-2; 8 nucleotides align to TRBD1. Germline V gives CDR1 LNHDA, CDR2 SQIVND (reference sequence). After removal of 1 base from V and 7 bases from J, the junction contained 5 bases not matched to a gene. The CDR3 spans 15 residues. The DNA for the CDR3 is TGTGCCAGTAGTATAGGGGCAGGGGGCTACGGGGAGCTGTTTTTT. Protein product: CASSIGAGGYGELFF.

This clonotype was counted a few times. V and J are TRBV20-1 and TRBJ2-1; D call uncertain. Looked up from germline, CDR1 is DFQATT and CDR2 is SNEGSKA (reference sequence). CDR3 length: 10 amino acids. The ends were cut back, 6 bases at V and 10 bases at J, with 10 bases in the middle. This chain's CDR3 is CSAAAQEQFF. The DNA of the CDR3 is TGCAGTGCCGCCGCTCAGGAGCAGTTCTTC.

This chain connects TRBV6-5 to TRBJ1-1, with D possibly being TRBD1 (5 bases). Germline V gene sequence: CDR1 MNHEY, CDR2 SVGAGI. The CDR3 spans 19 residues. V was pared by 5 bases and J by 1 base, with 26 bases between. The CDR3 sequence: CASSEVPHFLTGRNTEAFF. In nucleotides, the CDR3 is TGTGCCAGCAGTGAAGTCCCTCACTTTCTCACAGGTAGGAACACTGAAGCTTTCTTT.

Within the sample, this clonotype is large. V is TRBV29-1 and J is TRBJ1-2, with D perhaps matching TRBD1 (6 bases). The CDR3 runs to 14 residues. Germline V gives CDR1 SQVTM, CDR2 ANQGSEA. V shed 7 bases and J shed 4 bases, with 19 bases lying between them. In nucleotides, the CDR3 is TGCAGCGCCGACCAATTGACAGGATTCTATGGCTACACCTTC. The encoded protein is CSADQLTGFYGYTF.

The chain combines TRBV6-4 with TRBJ1-5; no definite D call. CDR3 length equals 13 residues. The germline V and J ends were trimmed by 4 bases and 1 base, with 5 bases remaining between them. Germline V gene data show CDR1 as MRHNA and CDR2 as SNTAGT. CDR3 DNA: TGTGCCAGCAGTGGTGAAAGCAATCAGCCCCAGCATTTT. Protein: CASSGESNQPQHF.